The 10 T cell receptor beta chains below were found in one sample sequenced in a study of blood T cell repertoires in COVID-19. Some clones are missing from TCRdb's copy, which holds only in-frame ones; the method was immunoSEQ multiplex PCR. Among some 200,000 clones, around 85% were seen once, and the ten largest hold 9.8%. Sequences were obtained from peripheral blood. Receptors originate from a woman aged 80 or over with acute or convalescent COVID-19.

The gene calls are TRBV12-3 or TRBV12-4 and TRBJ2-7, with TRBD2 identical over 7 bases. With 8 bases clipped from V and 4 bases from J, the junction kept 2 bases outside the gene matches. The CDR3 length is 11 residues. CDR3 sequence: CASSRGYEQYF. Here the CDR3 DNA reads TGTGCCAGCTCGCGGGGGTACGAGCAGTACTTC.

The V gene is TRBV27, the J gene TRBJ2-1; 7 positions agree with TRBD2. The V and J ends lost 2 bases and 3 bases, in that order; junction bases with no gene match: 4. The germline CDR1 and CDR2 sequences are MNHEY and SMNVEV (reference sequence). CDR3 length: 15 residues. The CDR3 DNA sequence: TGTGCCAGCAGTTTAGAGGGGACTAACTACAATGAGCAGTTCTTC. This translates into CASSLEGTNYNEQFF.

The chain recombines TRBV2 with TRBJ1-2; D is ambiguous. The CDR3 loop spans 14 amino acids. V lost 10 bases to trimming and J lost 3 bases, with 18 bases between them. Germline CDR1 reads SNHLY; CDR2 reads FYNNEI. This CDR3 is CATSGRREHYGYTF. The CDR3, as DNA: TGTGCCACCTCAGGTCGGAGGGAGCACTATGGCTACACCTTC.

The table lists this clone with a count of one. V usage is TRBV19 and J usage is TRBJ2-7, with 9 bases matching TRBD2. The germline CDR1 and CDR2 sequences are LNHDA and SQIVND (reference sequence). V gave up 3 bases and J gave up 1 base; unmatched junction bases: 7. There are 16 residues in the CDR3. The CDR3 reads CASSITLAGDSYEQYF. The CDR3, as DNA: TGTGCCAGTAGTATTACTTTAGCGGGAGATTCCTACGAGCAGTACTTC.

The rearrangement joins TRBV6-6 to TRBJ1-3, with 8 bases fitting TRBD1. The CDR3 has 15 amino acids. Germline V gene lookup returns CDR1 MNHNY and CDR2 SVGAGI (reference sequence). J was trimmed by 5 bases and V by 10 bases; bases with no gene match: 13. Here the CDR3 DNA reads TGTGCCACTCTCCCCAACGCAGGGGGCAGAAACACCATATATTTT. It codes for CATLPNAGGRNTIYF.

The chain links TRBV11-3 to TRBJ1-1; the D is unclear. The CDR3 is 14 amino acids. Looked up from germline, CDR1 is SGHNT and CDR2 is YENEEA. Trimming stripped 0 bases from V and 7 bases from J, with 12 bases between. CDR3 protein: CASSLDPASLEAFF. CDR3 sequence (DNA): TGTGCCAGCAGCTTAGATCCAGCGAGTCTTGAAGCTTTCTTT.

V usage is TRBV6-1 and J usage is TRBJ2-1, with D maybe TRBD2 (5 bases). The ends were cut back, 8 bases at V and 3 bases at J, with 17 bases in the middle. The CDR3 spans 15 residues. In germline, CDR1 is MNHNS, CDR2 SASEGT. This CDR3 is CASAAEALVYNEQFF. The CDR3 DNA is TGTGCCAGCGCCGCGGAGGCCCTCGTCTACAATGAGCAGTTCTTC.

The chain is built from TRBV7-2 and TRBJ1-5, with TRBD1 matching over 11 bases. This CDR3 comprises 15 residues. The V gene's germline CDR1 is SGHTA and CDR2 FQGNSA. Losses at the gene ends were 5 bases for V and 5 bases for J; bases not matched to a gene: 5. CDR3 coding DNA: TGTGCCAGCAGCCCCAGGACAGGGGGCTATCAGCCCCAGCATTTT. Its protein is CASSPRTGGYQPQHF.

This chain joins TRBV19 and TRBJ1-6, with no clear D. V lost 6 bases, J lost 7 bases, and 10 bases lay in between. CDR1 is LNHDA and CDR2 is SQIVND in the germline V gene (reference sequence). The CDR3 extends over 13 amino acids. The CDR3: CASSPWENSPLHF. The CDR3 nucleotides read TGTGCCAGTAGCCCCTGGGAGAATTCACCCCTCCACTTT.

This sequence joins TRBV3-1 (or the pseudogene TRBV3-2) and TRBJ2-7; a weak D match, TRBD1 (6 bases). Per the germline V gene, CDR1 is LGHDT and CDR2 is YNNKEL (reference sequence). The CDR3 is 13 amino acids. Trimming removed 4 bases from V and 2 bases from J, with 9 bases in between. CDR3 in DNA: TGTGCCAGCAGCCTTGGACAGACCTACGAGCAGTACTTC. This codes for CASSLGQTYEQYF.